The 7 T cell receptor beta chains in this list originate from one sample, sequenced in a study of PD-L1 blockade in urothelial cancer. Time point indicated: pretreatment peripheral blood. Method: immunoSEQ multiplex PCR; TCRdb's copy keeps in-frame clones and lacks some. The sample includes 85,000 to 100,000 clones, about nine tenths of them seen just once. Sample: PBMCs, taken around atezolizumab (anti-PD-L1) treatment. The receptor source for this set is a man aged 60 to 69 with urothelial cancer.

The CDR3, as DNA: TGTGCCAGTAGTATAGAAGAGACAGGGCATGGCTACACCTTC. As protein: CASSIEETGHGYTF. This chain uses TRBV19 with TRBJ1-2, with 7 bases fitting TRBD1. The junction had 4 bases not matched to a gene; V was cut back by 0 bases and J by 6 bases. The CDR3 has 14 amino acids. Germline assignment: CDR1 LNHDA and CDR2 SQIVND (reference sequence).

The V and J genes are TRBV5-1 and TRBJ2-1, with 13 bases aligning to TRBD2. V trimming: 4 bases; J trimming: 6 bases; junction bases outside the gene matches: 4. From germline, CDR1 is SGHRS and CDR2 YFSETQ. The CDR3 consists of 15 residues. Written as DNA, the CDR3 is TGCGCCAGCAGCCCCGGACTAGCGGGAGTCAATGAGCAGTTCTTC. Its translation: CASSPGLAGVNEQFF.

This rearrangement joins TRBV7-3 to TRBJ1-1; TRBD1 is a possible D gene (5 bases). Germline V gives CDR1 SGHTA, CDR2 FQGTGA. The CDR3 extends over 15 amino acids. The V end was cut by 5 bases, the J end by 0 bases, with 13 bases between. CDR3 sequence reads: CASSVRVPMNTEAFF. The CDR3 DNA is TGTGCCAGCAGCGTCAGGGTCCCCATGAACACTGAAGCTTTCTTT.

J is TRBJ1-2 and V is TRBV30; D unresolved. Looked up from germline, CDR1 is GTSNPN and CDR2 is SVGIG (reference sequence). This CDR3 is built from 13 residues. V lost 0 bases to trimming and J lost 6 bases, with 11 bases between them. The CDR3 nucleotides read TGTGCCTGGAGTGTAAAGGGCGGGAATGGCTACACCTTC. It codes for CAWSVKGGNGYTF.

V and J are TRBV7-8 and TRBJ1-3; the D gene is possibly TRBD1 (6 bases). The CDR3 has 15 amino acids. Trimming took off 1 base at V and 0 bases at J, with 7 bases between the two ends. Germline V gene lookup returns CDR1 SGHVS and CDR2 FQNEAQ. CDR3 nucleotides: TGTGCCAGCAGCTTAGTAGGGGGCTCTGGAAACACCATATATTTT. Translating gives CASSLVGGSGNTIYF.

On this clone: Germline is not matched at one junction end, which may reflect a read error. The chain combines TRBV7-7 with TRBJ2-7; 7 bases map to TRBD2. CDR3 length equals 14 residues. Germline loops: CDR1 SSHAT, CDR2 FNYEAQ (reference sequence). In DNA, the CDR3 is TGTGCTAGCAGCTTAGGGCAGGGAGGGTACGAGCAGTACTTC. This encodes CASSLGQGGYEQYF.

The J gene is TRBJ2-7, the V gene TRBV10-3, with 9 bases that match TRBD2. CDR1 is ENHRY, CDR2 SYGVKD, per germline. The V gene end was trimmed by 3 bases and the J gene end by 4 bases; junction bases not matched to a gene: 16. The CDR3 has 18 residues. CDR3 nucleotides: TGTGCCATCAGTGACGCTGGTAGCGGGAGCTCAGGTGGGTACGAGCAGTACTTC. Its protein is CAISDAGSGSSGGYEQYF.